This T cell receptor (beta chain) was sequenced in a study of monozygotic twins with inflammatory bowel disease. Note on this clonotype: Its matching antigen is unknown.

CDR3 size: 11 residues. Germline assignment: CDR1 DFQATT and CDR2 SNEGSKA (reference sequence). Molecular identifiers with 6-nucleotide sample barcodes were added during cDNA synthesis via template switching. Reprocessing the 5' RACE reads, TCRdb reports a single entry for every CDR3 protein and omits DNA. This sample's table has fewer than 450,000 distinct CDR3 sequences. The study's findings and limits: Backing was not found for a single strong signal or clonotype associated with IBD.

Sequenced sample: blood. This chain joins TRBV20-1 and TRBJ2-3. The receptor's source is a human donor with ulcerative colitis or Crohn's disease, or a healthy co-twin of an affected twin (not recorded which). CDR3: CSAQTGDTQYF.